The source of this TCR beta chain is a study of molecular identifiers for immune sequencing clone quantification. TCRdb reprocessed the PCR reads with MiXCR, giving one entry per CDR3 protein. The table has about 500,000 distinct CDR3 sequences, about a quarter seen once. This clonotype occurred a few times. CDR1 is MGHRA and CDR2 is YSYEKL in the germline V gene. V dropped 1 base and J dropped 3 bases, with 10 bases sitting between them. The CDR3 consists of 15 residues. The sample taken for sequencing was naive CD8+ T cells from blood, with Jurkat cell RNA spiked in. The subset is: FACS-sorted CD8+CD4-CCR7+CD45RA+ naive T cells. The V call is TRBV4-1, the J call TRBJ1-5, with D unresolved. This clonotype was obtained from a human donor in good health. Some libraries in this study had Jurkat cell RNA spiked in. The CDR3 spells CASSQGEAYNQPQHF. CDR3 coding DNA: TGCGCCAGCAGCCAAGGGGAGGCATACAATCAGCCCCAGCATTTT.